This T cell receptor beta chain was observed in a study of OX40 agonist ivuxolimab in advanced cancers. Study-wide findings and caveats: Expansion of clones was among the lowest in partial responders at 0.1-3.0 mg/kg.

Some clones are missing from TCRdb's copy, which holds only in-frame ones; the method was immunoSEQ multiplex PCR. This sample has 42,000 or so clones, with roughly 84% found just once. As to this clone: Its antigen is undetermined.

Sample: CD4+ or CD8+ T cells sorted from blood, taken in a trial of the OX40 agonist ivuxolimab. The TCR comes from an adult with an advanced solid tumor such as melanoma, head and neck, liver or kidney cancer.

CDR3 sequence reads: CASSYSGTDPRAQYF. The CDR3 bases are TGTGCCAGCAGTTACTCCGGGACAGACCCCAGGGCCCAGTACTTC. The chain has TRBV6-5 and TRBJ2-5; 7 bases are a match to TRBD1. Germline V CDR1 and CDR2: MNHEY, SVGAGI. The CDR3 totals 15 residues. V was pared by 0 bases and J by 9 bases, with 10 bases of the junction left unmatched.